The 10 T cell receptor beta chains below come from one sample, sequenced in a study of cytotoxic CD8 clonotypes in ibrutinib-treated CLL. Generated by immunoSEQ multiplex PCR, the TCRdb table keeps only in-frame clones and is missing some. Among some 85,000 clones listed, around 77% were seen once. Sequenced material: PBMCs, taken after 24 months of ibrutinib treatment. These receptors originate from a human donor with chronic lymphocytic leukemia.

This clone has just a few counts. The chain is built from TRBV5-6 and TRBJ1-2; 9 nucleotides line up with TRBD1. Trimming removed 4 bases from V and 7 bases from J; junction bases left unmatched: 8. The germline V gene encodes CDR1 SGHDT and CDR2 YYEEEE. This CDR3 is built from 14 residues. CDR3 in amino acids: CASSPGQGNSGYTF. The DNA of the CDR3 is TGTGCCAGCAGCCCGGGACAGGGAAATAGTGGCTACACCTTC.

This chain links TRBV5-1 with TRBJ1-2; TRBD1 aligns across 10 bases. The germline CDR1 and CDR2 sequences are SGHRS and YFSETQ. V gave up 0 bases and J gave up 4 bases; unmatched junction bases: 6. The length of the CDR3 is 16 residues. DNA for the CDR3: TGCGCCAGCAGCTTGGATTCCTGGACAGGGGGCTATGGCTACACCTTC. This codes for CASSLDSWTGGYGYTF.

The gene calls are TRBV7-8 and TRBJ2-7; D possibly uses TRBD1 or TRBD2 (5 bases each). The ends were cut back, 0 bases at V and 1 base at J, with 19 bases in the middle. The CDR3 loop spans 18 amino acids. Per the germline V gene, CDR1 is SGHVS and CDR2 is FQNEAQ. The CDR3 nucleotides are TGTGCCAGCAGCTTAGCCGCACAGCGGACAAGGGGTTCCTACGAGCAGTACTTC. It specifies CASSLAAQRTRGSYEQYF.

The rearrangement links TRBV28 to TRBJ2-2, with a possible D match to TRBD2 (7 bases). CDR1 MDHEN and CDR2 SYDVKM come from the germline V gene. The CDR3 length is 17 residues. Trimming removed 6 bases from V and 0 bases from J, with 17 bases in between. CDR3 in DNA: TGTGCCAGCAGCACAAGGGGGGGCAGCCCGAACACCGGGGAGCTGTTTTTT. This codes for CASSTRGGSPNTGELFF.

The V call is TRBV9, the J call TRBJ2-3, with D uncertain. CDR3 size: 13 residues. Germline CDR1 reads SGDLS; CDR2 reads YYNGEE. The ends were cut back, 3 bases at V and 6 bases at J, with 11 bases in the middle. This CDR3 is CASSEGSRDTQYF. The CDR3 DNA is TGTGCCAGCAGCGAGGGCTCACGGGATACGCAGTATTTT.

This clone was seen only once. The chain uses TRBV7-2 and TRBJ2-2; 8 bases align to TRBD1. The CDR3 is made up of 15 amino acids. Germline CDR1 and CDR2: SGHTA and FQGNSA. J was trimmed by 7 bases and V by 6 bases; bases with no gene match: 10. For the CDR3, the DNA is TGTGCCAGCAGTTTCCAGGGGGCGCAAGGCGGGGAGCTGTTTTTT. This gives the protein CASSFQGAQGGELFF.

The J gene is TRBJ2-3, the V gene TRBV7-9; D call uncertain. Germline CDR1 SEHNR, CDR2 FQNEAQ (reference sequence). The V end lost 5 bases, the J end lost 1 base, and 13 bases lay between the germline ends. The CDR3 is 15 residues long. CDR3 nucleotides: TGTGCCAGCAGCCTACGGCTTTCGGGCACAGATACGCAGTATTTT. Amino acid sequence: CASSLRLSGTDTQYF.

This sequence joins TRBV5-4 and TRBJ1-3; D ambiguous. The germline V gene has CDR1 SGHNT and CDR2 YYREEE (reference sequence). V lost 4 bases and J lost 3, with 11 bases in between. The CDR3 is 14 amino acids. The chain's CDR3 is CASSAQSRGNTIYF. The CDR3 DNA sequence: TGTGCCAGCAGCGCCCAGTCACGTGGAAACACCATATATTTT.

The chain recombines TRBV28 with TRBJ1-2, with D unclear. This CDR3 comprises 14 residues. The germline gives CDR1 MDHEN, CDR2 SYDVKM. Trimming took off 3 bases at V and 2 bases at J, with 10 bases between the two ends. DNA of the CDR3: TGTGCCAGCAGTTTTGAGGGAGTGAACTATGGCTACACCTTC. This encodes CASSFEGVNYGYTF.

This chain links TRBV4-3 with TRBJ2-7, with 9 bases that match TRBD1. J lost 3 bases, V lost 2 bases, and 5 bases had no gene match. CDR1 is LGHNA, CDR2 YSLEER, per germline. The CDR3 has 15 amino acids. CDR3 nucleotides: TGCGCCAGCAGCCAATTGGGACAGGGCATCTACGAGCAGTACTTC. Translating gives CASSQLGQGIYEQYF.